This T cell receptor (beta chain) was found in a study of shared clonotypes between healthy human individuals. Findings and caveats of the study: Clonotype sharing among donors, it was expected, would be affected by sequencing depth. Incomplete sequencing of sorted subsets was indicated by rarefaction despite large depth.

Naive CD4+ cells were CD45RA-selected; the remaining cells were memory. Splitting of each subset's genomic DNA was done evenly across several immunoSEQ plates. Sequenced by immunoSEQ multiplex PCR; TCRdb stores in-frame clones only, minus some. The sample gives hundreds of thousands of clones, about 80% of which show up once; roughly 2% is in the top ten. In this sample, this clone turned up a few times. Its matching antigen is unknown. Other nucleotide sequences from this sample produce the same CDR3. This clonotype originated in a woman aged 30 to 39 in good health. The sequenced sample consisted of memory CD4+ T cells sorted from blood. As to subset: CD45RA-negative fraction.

CDR3 DNA: TGTGCCAGCAGCAGAGCGGGCGGATACAATGAGCAGTTCTTC. Translation: CASSRAGGYNEQFF. The chain recombines TRBV11-3 with TRBJ2-1, with a possible D match to TRBD2 (6 bases). There are 14 residues in the CDR3. Deletions cut 5 bases from V and 4 bases from J, with 12 bases between. Germline V CDR1 and CDR2: SGHNT, YENEEA.